The clone carrying this T cell receptor (beta chain) was detected ten times or more. The antigen remains unidentified. The time point denotes: patch test 1, 2 weeks after DPC sensitization. Treatment: therapeutic diphenylcyclopropenone sensitization with weekly scalp DPC. The drawing of blood occurred before each patch test was applied. Total RNA came from unfractionated whole blood. TCRdb independently ran MiXCR on the RACE reads; one entry per CDR3 protein. The data show some 340,000 distinct CDR3 sequences, with around 7% seen just once and approximately 8% held by the top ten. The data stem from a study of human T cells and chemical hapten exposure. The wider study: Mostly female, the patients presented with alopecia areata, totalis or universalis.

Per germline, CDR1 LGHNA and CDR2 YSLEER. With 0 bases removed from V and 0 bases from J, the gap between germline ends came to 6 bases. The CDR3 length is 16 residues. Whole-study findings and limits: Higher patch test scores went with higher counts of PT1 expanded TCRs.

The source was whole blood, collected in connection with sensitization to the hapten diphenylcyclopropenone (DPC). The J gene is TRBJ1-6, the V gene TRBV4-3; D call uncertain. This receptor was identified in a woman aged 18-30 years with alopecia areata. Some clones in this sample may be carry-over from other donors' samples. This chain's CDR3 is CASSQDLNSYNSPLHF. CDR3 DNA: TGCGCCAGCAGCCAAGATCTCAACTCCTATAATTCACCCCTCCACTTT.